The clone carrying this T cell receptor (beta chain) showed up just once. The data originate from a study of blood T cell repertoires in COVID-19. This table comes from immunoSEQ multiplex PCR, and its TCRdb copy is limited to in-frame clones, with some not included. The data hold about 320,000 clones, with around 86% observed a single time. This TCR was recovered from a man in his sixties who had recovered from COVID-19. The sequenced material came from PBMCs or T cells enriched from blood (not recorded which).

The CDR3 DNA reads as TGTGCCAGCAGCTTAGGACTAGCGGGAGACCAGTACTTC. Protein: CASSLGLAGDQYF. The J gene is TRBJ2-7, the V gene TRBV7-6; 12 nucleotides agree with TRBD2. The junction had 2 bases not matched to a gene; V was cut back by 1 base and J by 10 bases. Germline values: CDR1 SGHVS, CDR2 FNYEAQ. This CDR3 region has 13 residues.